Each of the 15 T cell receptor beta chains below was sequenced from the same sample in a study of spatial heterogeneity in lung cancer. Described time point: blood at routine non-recurrence follow-up after resection. TCRdb ran MiXCR on the 5' RACE reads and lists one entry per CDR3 protein. Among roughly 38,000 distinct CDR3 sequences listed, 8% to 11% were seen once. The sample in question was PBMCs, obtained at follow-up. The receptors derive from a female donor with early-stage non-small cell lung cancer.

This clonotype was seen only a few times. The gene calls are TRBV5-1 and TRBJ1-2; 8 nucleotides line up with TRBD1. The germline CDR1 and CDR2 sequences are SGHRS and YFSETQ. The CDR3 covers 15 residues. V trimming: 3 bases; J trimming: 0 bases; junction bases outside the gene matches: 4. Written as DNA, the CDR3 is TGCGCCAGCAGCTCTGGACAGGGCTCTAACTATGGCTACACCTTC. Protein: CASSSGQGSNYGYTF. The full variable domain, with the rest looked up from reference TRBV5-1 and TRBJ1-2, is KAGVTQTPRYLIKTRGQQVTLSCSPISGHRSVSWYQQTPGQGLQFLFEYFSETQRNKGNFPGRFSGRQFSNSRSEMNVSTLELGDSALYLCASSSGQGSNYGYTFGSGTRLTVV.

The CDR3: CASSQDVRSRASGWGETQYF. As DNA, the CDR3 is TGCGCCAGCAGCCAAGATGTGAGATCTCGGGCTAGCGGATGGGGGGAGACCCAGTACTTC. The chain uses TRBV4-3 and TRBJ2-5, with 7 bases identical to TRBD2. The V gene's germline CDR1 is LGHNA and CDR2 YSLEER. Trimming cost V 0 bases and J 5 bases; bases outside gene matches: 21. The CDR3 runs to 20 residues.

This clonotype was detected only a few times. CDR3 DNA: TGTGCCAGCTCACCACCGAACGGGGAGGCGGACACTGAAGCTTTCTTT. This sequence encodes CASSPPNGEADTEAFF. The chain joins TRBV18 to TRBJ1-1; D is undetermined. Germline V gives CDR1 KGHSH, CDR2 LQKENI. The V end was cut by 0 bases, the J end by 3 bases, with 14 bases between. The CDR3 length is 16 residues.

The chain carries TRBV20-1 and TRBJ2-5; 9 positions agree with TRBD1. The J segment lost 5 bases and the V segment lost 5 bases, leaving 9 bases of the junction unmatched. The CDR3 extends over 14 amino acids. Germline assignment: CDR1 DFQATT and CDR2 SNEGSKA (reference sequence). CDR3 amino acids: CSAAGQGKIETQYF. CDR3 DNA sequence: TGCAGTGCTGCCGGACAGGGGAAGATCGAGACCCAGTACTTC.

This clonotype was seen repeatedly, ten times or more. The V call is TRBV3-1, the J call TRBJ1-6; D not certain. The germline V gene encodes CDR1 LGHDT and CDR2 YNNKEL (reference sequence). Trimming left V 0 bases short and J 8 bases short, with 8 bases between. The CDR3 extends over 14 amino acids. CDR3 residues: CASSQDVGYSPLHF. The CDR3 DNA is TGTGCCAGCAGCCAAGATGTGGGCTATTCACCCCTCCACTTT. Filled out from reference TRBV3-1 and TRBJ1-6, the complete variable domain reads DTAVSQTPKYLVTQMGNDKSIKCEQNLGHDTMYWYKQDSKKFLKIMFSYNNKELIINETVPNRFSPKSPDKAHLNLHINSLELGDSAVYFCASSQDVGYSPLHFGNGTRLTVT.

The table lists this clonotype with many counts. The CDR3 region is CASSGRRGATDTQYF. The CDR3 DNA follows: TGTGCCAGCAGCGGAAGGAGGGGCGCCACAGATACGCAGTATTTT. The chain employs TRBV11-2 and TRBJ2-3; the D gene is possibly TRBD2 (6 bases). Germline V gene lookup returns CDR1 SGHAT and CDR2 FQNNGV. The CDR3 totals 15 residues. V was trimmed by 5 bases and J by 2 bases, leaving 14 bases between them.

There are many counts of this clonotype. The rearrangement links TRBV5-1 to TRBJ2-7; 7 nucleotides agree with TRBD1. With 2 bases clipped from V and 4 bases from J, the junction kept 3 bases outside the gene matches. Germline V gives CDR1 SGHRS, CDR2 YFSETQ. There are 13 residues in the CDR3. CDR3: CASSFGTEYEQYF. The CDR3 bases are TGCGCCAGCAGCTTCGGGACAGAGTACGAGCAGTACTTC.

In this sample, this clonotype turned up many times. The V gene is TRBV5-1, the J gene TRBJ2-1; D not resolved. With 8 bases removed from V and 5 bases from J, the gap between germline ends came to 17 bases. Germline-derived CDR1 and CDR2 are SGHRS and YFSETQ. The CDR3 extends over 14 amino acids. CDR3 residues: CARPWLVGNNEQFF. CDR3 coding DNA: TGCGCCAGGCCGTGGCTTGTAGGGAACAATGAGCAGTTCTTC.

This clonotype was seen repeatedly, ten times or more. This sequence joins TRBV12-3 or TRBV12-4 and TRBJ2-7; D gene unclear. This CDR3 has 13 residues. Trimming stripped 7 bases from V and 1 base from J, with 11 bases between. Here the CDR3 reads CASKLTPSYEQYF. The DNA of the CDR3 is TGTGCCAGCAAACTGACGCCATCCTACGAGCAGTACTTC.

The chain has TRBV19 and TRBJ1-6; no reliable D call. With 7 bases removed from V and 6 bases from J, the gap between germline ends came to 7 bases. Germline lookup yields CDR1 LNHDA and CDR2 SQIVND (reference sequence). The CDR3 is 12 amino acids. The CDR3 spells CASTAFNSPLHF. The CDR3 DNA reads TGTGCCAGTACCGCGTTTAATTCACCCCTCCACTTT.

The chain links TRBV20-1 to TRBJ2-3, with TRBD2 matching 9 bases. Germline CDR1 DFQATT, CDR2 SNEGSKA (reference sequence). The V segment lost 1 base and the J segment 4 bases; nucleotides outside the gene matches: 3. This CDR3 region has 14 residues. This chain's CDR3 is CSARGLAGPDTQYF. The DNA for the CDR3 is TGCAGTGCTAGAGGGCTAGCGGGGCCAGATACGCAGTATTTT.

J is TRBJ2-3 and V is TRBV20-1; 7 bases align to TRBD2. Germline CDR1 reads DFQATT; CDR2 reads SNEGSKA (reference sequence). This CDR3 has 15 amino acids. With V trimmed by 0 bases and J by 2 bases, 5 bases remained unmatched. The CDR3 nucleotides are TGCAGTGCTAGAGATCATCGGGGGGACACAGATACGCAGTATTTT. Encoded protein: CSARDHRGDTDTQYF.

There are many counts of this clonotype. The chain recombines TRBV3-1 with TRBJ1-1; the D is unclear. CDR1 is LGHDT and CDR2 is YNNKEL in the germline V gene (reference sequence). The CDR3 runs to 12 residues. Trimming pared 2 bases from V and 6 bases from J, leaving 7 bases between. The chain's CDR3 is CASSQRESEAFF. The CDR3 bases are TGTGCCAGCAGCCAAAGGGAATCTGAAGCTTTCTTT.

This clonotype was seen a few times. The chain employs TRBV11-1 and TRBJ1-2; perhaps TRBD1 as D (6 bases). V lost 5 bases, J lost 6 bases, and 19 bases lay in between. The CDR3 runs to 15 residues. Germline CDR1 and CDR2: SGHAT and FQDESV (reference sequence). CDR3 DNA sequence: TGTGCCAGCAGCCCTATCCGGGGGCCGGTTGATGGCTACACCTTC. This encodes CASSPIRGPVDGYTF.

This clonotype was observed a handful of times. V gene TRBV24-1 combines with J gene TRBJ2-7; D not certain. Germline loops: CDR1 KGHDR, CDR2 SFDVKD. Deletions cut 8 bases from V and 0 bases from J, with 10 bases between. The CDR3 is made up of 13 amino acids. As DNA, the CDR3 is TGTGCCACCACAACCGACGGCTCCTACGAGCAGTACTTC. This sequence encodes CATTTDGSYEQYF.